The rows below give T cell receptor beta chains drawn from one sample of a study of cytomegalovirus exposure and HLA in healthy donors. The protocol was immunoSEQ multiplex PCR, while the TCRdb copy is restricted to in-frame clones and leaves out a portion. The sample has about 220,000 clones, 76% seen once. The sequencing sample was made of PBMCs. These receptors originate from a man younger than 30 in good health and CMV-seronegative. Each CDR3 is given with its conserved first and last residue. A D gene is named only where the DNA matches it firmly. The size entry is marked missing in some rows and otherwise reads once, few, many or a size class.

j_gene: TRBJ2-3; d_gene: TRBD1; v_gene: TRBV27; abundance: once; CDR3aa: CASSHRGDTDTQYF; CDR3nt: TGTGCCAGCAGTCACAGGGGGGACACAGATACGCAGTATTTT
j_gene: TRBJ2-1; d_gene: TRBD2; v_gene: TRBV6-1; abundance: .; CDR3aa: CASSDGLAGEIEQFF; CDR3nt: TGTGCCAGCAGTGATGGGTTAGCGGGAGAGATTGAGCAGTTCTTC
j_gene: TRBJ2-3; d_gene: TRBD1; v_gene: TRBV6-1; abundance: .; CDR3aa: CASRDRPLNTQYF; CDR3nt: TGTGCCAGCAGGGACAGGCCTTTGAATACGCAGTATTTT
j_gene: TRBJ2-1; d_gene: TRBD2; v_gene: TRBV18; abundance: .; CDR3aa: CASSSGLAGAREQFF; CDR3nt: TGTGCCAGCTCATCCGGACTAGCGGGAGCCCGCGAGCAGTTCTTC
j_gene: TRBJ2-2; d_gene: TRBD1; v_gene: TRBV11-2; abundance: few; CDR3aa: CASSPRDRGLTPGELFF; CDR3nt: TGTGCCAGCAGCCCCCGGGACAGGGGGCTTACACCCGGGGAGCTGTTTTTT
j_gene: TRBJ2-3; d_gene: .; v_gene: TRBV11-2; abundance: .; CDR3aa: CASSSPGEDTQYF; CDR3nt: TGTGCCAGCAGCTCCCCGGGAGAAGATACGCAGTATTTT
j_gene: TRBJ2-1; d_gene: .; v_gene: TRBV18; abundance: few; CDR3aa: CASSLNRASYNEQFF; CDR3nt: TGTGCCAGCTCCTTAAACAGGGCATCCTACAATGAGCAGTTCTTC
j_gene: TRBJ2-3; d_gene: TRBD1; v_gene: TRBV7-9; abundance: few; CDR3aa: CASSSDRVFSDTQYF; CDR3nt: TGTGCCAGCAGCTCGGACAGGGTATTTTCTGATACGCAGTATTTT
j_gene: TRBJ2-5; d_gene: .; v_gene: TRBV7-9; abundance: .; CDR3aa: CASSLVIVGETQYF; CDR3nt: TGTGCCAGCAGCTTAGTAATCGTCGGAGAGACCCAGTACTTC
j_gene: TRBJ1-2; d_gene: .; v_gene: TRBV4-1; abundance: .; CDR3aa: CASSQAGVLNYGYTF; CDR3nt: TGCGCCAGCAGCCAAGCCGGGGTCCTTAACTATGGCTACACCTTC
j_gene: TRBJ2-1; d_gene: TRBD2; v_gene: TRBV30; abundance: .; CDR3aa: CAWSRGTAGVWDEQFF; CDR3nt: TGTGCCTGGAGTCGGGGTACGGCGGGAGTTTGGGATGAGCAGTTCTTC
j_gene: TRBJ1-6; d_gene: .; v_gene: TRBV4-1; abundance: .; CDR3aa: CASSHRQVLDYNSPLHF; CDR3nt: TGCGCCAGCAGCCATAGACAGGTTCTGGATTATAATTCACCCCTCCACTTT
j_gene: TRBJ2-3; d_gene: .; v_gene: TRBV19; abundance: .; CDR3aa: CASSIFFTAGSTDTQYF; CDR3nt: TGTGCCAGTAGTATATTCTTTACGGCAGGGAGCACAGATACGCAGTATTTT
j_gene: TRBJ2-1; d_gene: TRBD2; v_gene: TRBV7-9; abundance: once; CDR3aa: CASSLEGASGPSREQFF; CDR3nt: TGTGCCAGCAGCTTAGAAGGGGCTAGCGGACCTTCACGTGAGCAGTTCTTC
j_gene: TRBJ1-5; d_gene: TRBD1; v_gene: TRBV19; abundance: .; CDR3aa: CASNPPGTGGHQPQHF; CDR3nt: TGTGCCAGTAACCCCCCGGGGACAGGGGGGCATCAGCCCCAGCATTTT
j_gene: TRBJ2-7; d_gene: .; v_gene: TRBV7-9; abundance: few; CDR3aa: CASSLDGSGGPSYEQYF; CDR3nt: TGTGCCAGCAGCTTAGATGGATCCGGGGGGCCTTCCTACGAGCAGTACTTC
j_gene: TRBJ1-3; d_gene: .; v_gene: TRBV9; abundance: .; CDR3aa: CASGGNSGNTIYF; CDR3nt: TGTGCCAGTGGAGGGAATTCTGGAAACACCATATATTTT
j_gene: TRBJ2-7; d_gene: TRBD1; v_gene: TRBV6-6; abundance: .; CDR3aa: CASRSTRDRDHEQYF; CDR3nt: TGTGCCAGCAGATCGACTCGGGACAGGGACCACGAGCAGTACTTC
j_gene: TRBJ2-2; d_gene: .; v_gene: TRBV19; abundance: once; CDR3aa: CASTQQGGTGELFF; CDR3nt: TGTGCCAGTACCCAACAGGGTGGCACCGGGGAGCTGTTTTTT
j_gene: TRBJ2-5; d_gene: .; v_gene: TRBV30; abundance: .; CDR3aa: CAWSPGAGVVGQYF; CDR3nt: TGTGCCTGGAGTCCAGGGGCGGGAGTAGTCGGGCAGTACTTC
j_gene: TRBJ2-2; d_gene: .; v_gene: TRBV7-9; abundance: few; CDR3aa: CASSLARTGELFF; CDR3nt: TGTGCCAGCAGCTTAGCGCGAACGGGGGAGCTGTTTTTT
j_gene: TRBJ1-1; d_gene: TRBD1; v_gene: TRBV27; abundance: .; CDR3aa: CASRTGWNTEAFF; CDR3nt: TGTGCCAGCAGGACAGGGTGGAACACTGAAGCTTTCTTT
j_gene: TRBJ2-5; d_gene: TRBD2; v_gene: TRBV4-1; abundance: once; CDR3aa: CASSRGREVETQYF; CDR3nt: TGCGCCAGCAGCCGGGGACGGGAGGTGGAGACCCAGTACTTC
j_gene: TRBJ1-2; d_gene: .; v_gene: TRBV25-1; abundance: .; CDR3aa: CASSTTTGNYGYTF; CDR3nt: TGTGCCAGCAGTACAACAACGGGGAACTATGGCTACACCTTC
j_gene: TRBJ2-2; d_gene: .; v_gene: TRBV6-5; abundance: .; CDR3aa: CASSYSGGLRTGELFF; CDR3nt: TGTGCCAGCAGTTACTCGGGCGGACTAAGGACCGGGGAGCTGTTTTTT
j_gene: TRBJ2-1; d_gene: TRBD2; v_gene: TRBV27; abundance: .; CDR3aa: CASSLSLGGGYNEQFF; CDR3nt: TGTGCCAGCAGTTTATCGTTGGGGGGGGGCTACAATGAGCAGTTCTTC
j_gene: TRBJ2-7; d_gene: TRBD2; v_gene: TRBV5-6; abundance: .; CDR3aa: CASTRGLEEAEQYF; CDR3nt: TGTGCCAGCACCAGAGGACTAGAAGAGGCCGAGCAGTACTTC
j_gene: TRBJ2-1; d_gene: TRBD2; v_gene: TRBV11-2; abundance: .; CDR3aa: CASSLAGGNVNEQFF; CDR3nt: TGTGCCAGCAGCCTAGCGGGAGGGAACGTCAATGAGCAGTTCTTC
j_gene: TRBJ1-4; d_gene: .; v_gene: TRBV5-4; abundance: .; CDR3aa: CASSLAGEKLFF; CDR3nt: TGTGCCAGCAGCTTGGCCGGGGAAAAACTGTTTTTT
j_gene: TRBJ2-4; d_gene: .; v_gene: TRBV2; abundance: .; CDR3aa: CASQNRAGNIQYF; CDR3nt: TGTGCCAGCCAGAACAGGGCAGGAAACATTCAGTACTTC
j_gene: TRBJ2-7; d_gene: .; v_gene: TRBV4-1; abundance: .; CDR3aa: CASSQEPPLDKTYEQYF; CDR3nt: TGCGCCAGCAGCCAAGAACCACCACTCGACAAGACCTACGAGCAGTACTTC
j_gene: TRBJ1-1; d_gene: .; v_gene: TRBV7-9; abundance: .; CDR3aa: CSSSHLRVNTEAFF; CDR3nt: TGTTCCAGCAGCCATTTGAGGGTGAACACTGAAGCTTTCTTT
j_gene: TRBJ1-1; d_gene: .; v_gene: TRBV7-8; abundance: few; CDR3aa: CASTPLVGGATEAFF; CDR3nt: TGTGCCAGCACCCCATTGGTAGGGGGGGCCACTGAAGCTTTCTTT
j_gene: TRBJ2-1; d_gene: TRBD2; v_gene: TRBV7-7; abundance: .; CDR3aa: CASSRGTSKGNEQFF; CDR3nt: TGTGCTAGCAGCCGCGGGACTAGCAAAGGAAATGAGCAGTTCTTC
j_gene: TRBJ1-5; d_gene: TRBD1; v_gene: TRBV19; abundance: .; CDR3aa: CATGDRVGNQPQHF; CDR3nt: TGTGCCACCGGGGACAGGGTCGGCAATCAGCCCCAGCATTTT
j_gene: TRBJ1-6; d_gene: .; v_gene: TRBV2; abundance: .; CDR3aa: CASSATFMSPHLHF; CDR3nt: TGTGCCAGCAGCGCCACTTTTATGTCCCCTCACCTCCACTTT
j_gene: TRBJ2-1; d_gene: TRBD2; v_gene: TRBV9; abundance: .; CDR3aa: CASSPQGLAGAGNEQFF; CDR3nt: TGTGCCAGCAGCCCCCAGGGACTAGCGGGAGCTGGGAATGAGCAGTTCTTC
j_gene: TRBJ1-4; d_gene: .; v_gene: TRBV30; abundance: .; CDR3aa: CAWSVGGSNEKLFF; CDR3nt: TGTGCCTGGAGTGTAGGGGGTTCCAATGAAAAACTGTTTTTT
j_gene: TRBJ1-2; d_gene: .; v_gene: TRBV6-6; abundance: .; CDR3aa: CASSYLKEPPNYGYTF; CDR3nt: TGTGCCAGCAGTTACCTAAAGGAGCCCCCTAACTATGGCTACACCTTC
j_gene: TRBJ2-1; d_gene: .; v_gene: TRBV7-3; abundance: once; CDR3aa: CASSLSSREINNEQFF; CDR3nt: TGTGCCAGCAGCTTATCCTCCAGGGAAATAAACAATGAGCAGTTCTTC
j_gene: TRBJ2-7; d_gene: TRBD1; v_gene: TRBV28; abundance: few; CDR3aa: CASSLGTAYEQYF; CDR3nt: TGTGCCAGCAGTTTAGGGACAGCCTACGAGCAGTACTTC